The 22 T cell receptor beta chains in this list originate from one sample, sequenced in a study of T cell responses to AZD1222 COVID-19 vaccine. Assay: immunoSEQ multiplex PCR; the TCRdb copy retains only in-frame clones and omits some. The data contain over 130,000 clones, roughly nine tenths of them seen just once; the ten biggest clones take up about 4.1%. The sample was peripheral blood, taken 28 days after the second AZD1222 dose. The receptors were gathered from an adult who received the AZD1222 COVID-19 vaccine.

This chain connects TRBV11-2 to TRBJ2-7; TRBD1 is a possible D gene (5 bases). V lost 5 bases, J lost 0 bases, and 14 bases lay in between. The CDR3 loop spans 15 amino acids. CDR1 SGHAT and CDR2 FQNNGV come from the germline V gene. The CDR3 nucleotides read TGTGCCAGCAGCACGGAAGACAGAAGCTCCTACGAGCAGTACTTC. Amino acid sequence: CASSTEDRSSYEQYF.

This chain connects TRBV2 to TRBJ1-4; D perhaps matches TRBD1 (6 bases). V was clipped by 6 bases and J by 8 bases, with 19 bases between them. The CDR3 length is 15 residues. Germline V gene lookup returns CDR1 SNHLY and CDR2 FYNNEI. The CDR3 sequence: CASREGVLQWEKLFF. In DNA, the CDR3 is TGTGCCAGCAGAGAGGGGGTACTTCAGTGGGAAAAACTGTTTTTT.

Only one count was recorded for this clone. The CDR3 is CASSEGLLAMGETQYF. The CDR3 DNA is TGTGCCAGCAGTGAAGGCTTGCTAGCGATGGGGGAGACCCAGTACTTC. V usage is TRBV25-1 and J usage is TRBJ2-5; D might be TRBD2 (6 bases). This CDR3 contains 16 residues. Germline V gene data show CDR1 as MGHDK and CDR2 as SYGVNS. The V end lost 2 bases, the J end lost 5 bases, and 18 bases lay between the germline ends.

The J gene is TRBJ2-7, the V gene TRBV24-1; D is undetermined. CDR3 length equals 14 residues. Germline V gene lookup returns CDR1 KGHDR and CDR2 SFDVKD. The ends were cut back, 4 bases at V and 6 bases at J, with 15 bases in the middle. The CDR3 protein is CATSDHTRGGEQYF. CDR3 DNA sequence: TGTGCCACCAGTGACCATACGAGAGGTGGCGAGCAGTACTTC.

The chain recombines TRBV4-3 with TRBJ2-7; D is ambiguous. The germline CDR1 and CDR2 sequences are LGHNA and YSLEER. The CDR3 length is 17 residues. Trimming pared 0 bases from V and 5 bases from J, leaving 20 bases between. The CDR3 DNA follows: TGCGCCAGCAGCCAAGATCGACGCCAGTGGGGTCTGAACGAGCAGTACTTC. Amino acid sequence: CASSQDRRQWGLNEQYF.

The chain has TRBV5-6 and TRBJ1-1; no definite D call. V was trimmed by 4 bases and J by 5 bases, leaving 18 bases between them. From germline, CDR1 is SGHDT and CDR2 YYEEEE. The CDR3 is 15 residues long. The CDR3 nucleotides are TGTGCCAGCAGCCAGGATGGGCGGGGTAGGACTGAAGCTTTCTTT. Translating it yields CASSQDGRGRTEAFF.

The V gene is TRBV18, the J gene TRBJ2-2; TRBD2 matches at 8 bases. The germline V gene encodes CDR1 KGHSH and CDR2 LQKENI. The CDR3 is made up of 14 amino acids. Unmatched junction bases numbered 6, after V lost 6 bases and J lost 6 bases. The CDR3 DNA reads TGTGCCAGCTCCGGGACTAGTGCCGCCGGGGAGCTGTTTTTT. It codes for CASSGTSAAGELFF.

This chain uses TRBV11-2 with TRBJ2-7; D could derive from TRBD1 or TRBD2 (5 bases each). The CDR3 has 16 residues. V gave up 3 bases and J gave up 4 bases, with 19 bases separating them. Looked up from germline, CDR1 is SGHAT and CDR2 is FQNNGV. CDR3 sequence (DNA): TGTGCCAGCAGCTTCGGTGTGGGGGAGTTACGGTACGAGCAGTACTTC. Its protein product is CASSFGVGELRYEQYF.

This clone was seen a single time. V and J are TRBV5-4 and TRBJ2-5; D remains ambiguous. V lost 1 base, J lost 4 bases, and 11 bases lay in between. Per germline, CDR1 SGHNT and CDR2 YYREEE (reference sequence). The CDR3 contains 14 residues. The CDR3 nucleotides read TGTGCCAGCAGCTTGATTTCGGTTTTAGAGACCCAGTACTTC. The encoded protein is CASSLISVLETQYF.

The chain couples TRBV14 to TRBJ2-4; D is unclear. This CDR3 has 13 residues. The V gene lost 10 bases and the J gene lost 9 bases, with 19 bases spanning the gap. Germline CDR1 and CDR2: SGHDN and FVKESK. CDR3 nucleotide sequence: TGTGCCACAGCAAGCGTGGAAGACGGCATTCAGTACTTC. This sequence encodes CATASVEDGIQYF.

The chain is built from TRBV7-9 and TRBJ2-3; TRBD2 is a possible D gene (7 bases). The CDR3 is 15 residues long. The germline V gene encodes CDR1 SEHNR and CDR2 FQNEAQ (reference sequence). Trimming left V 1 base short and J 2 bases short, with 10 bases between. The CDR3 DNA reads as TGTGCCAGCAGCTTAGACCGGGGGGCCACAGATACGCAGTATTTT. It yields the protein CASSLDRGATDTQYF.

The rearrangement links TRBV28 to TRBJ1-3; 9 nucleotides line up with TRBD1. This CDR3 contains 16 residues. With V trimmed by 8 bases and J by 0 bases, 8 bases remained unmatched. CDR1 is MDHEN and CDR2 is SYDVKM in the germline V gene. DNA of the CDR3: TGTGCCAGCGGCCAGTGGGGACAGGGCTCTGGAAACACCATATATTTT. It encodes CASGQWGQGSGNTIYF.

The V and J genes are TRBV7-2 and TRBJ2-2; TRBD1 might be the D (5 bases). The CDR3 has 14 residues. Trimming stripped 2 bases from V and 4 bases from J, with 8 bases between. Germline CDR1 and CDR2: SGHTA and FQGNSA. The CDR3 protein is CASSLRGGTGELFF. CDR3 DNA sequence: TGTGCCAGCAGCTTAAGGGGTGGCACCGGGGAGCTGTTTTTT.

The chain employs TRBV9 and TRBJ2-5, with D possibly TRBD1 on 5 matching bases. This CDR3 has 14 amino acids. Germline values: CDR1 SGDLS, CDR2 YYNGEE. V lost 3 bases, J lost 5 bases, and 14 bases lay in between. CDR3 nucleotides: TGTGCCAGCAGCGCCCGCAGGGCCGGGGAGACCCAGTACTTC. It translates to CASSARRAGETQYF.

This clone was seen only once. The J gene is TRBJ1-5, the V gene TRBV28, with 8 bases matching TRBD1. The CDR3 spans 15 residues. The V gene's germline CDR1 is MDHEN and CDR2 SYDVKM. V lost 5 bases, J lost 7 bases, and 10 bases stayed unmatched. As DNA, the CDR3 is TGTGCCAGCAGTCCGGACAGGGTGCCCCTACAGCCCCAGCATTTT. This encodes CASSPDRVPLQPQHF.

The J gene is TRBJ1-1, the V gene TRBV6-2 or TRBV6-3; D might be TRBD1 (5 bases). Trimming pared 2 bases from V and 8 bases from J, leaving 18 bases between. The germline CDR1 and CDR2 sequences are MNHEY and SVGEGT. The CDR3 has 15 amino acids. The CDR3 DNA reads as TGTGCCAGCAGTTACCCCCCCAGGGAGAGAGGGGAAGCTTTCTTT. It codes for CASSYPPRERGEAFF.

A note on this clone: The same CDR3 is also encoded by other DNA sequences in this sample. This sequence joins TRBV7-9 and TRBJ2-5; D is unclear. Germline CDR1 is SEHNR and CDR2 is FQNEAQ (reference sequence). Trimming left V 1 base short and J 5 bases short, with 5 bases between. CDR3 length: 12 amino acids. The CDR3 loop is CASSLVGETQYF. The DNA for the CDR3 is TGTGCCAGCAGCTTAGTGGGGGAGACCCAGTACTTC.

V gene TRBV6-2 or TRBV6-3 combines with J gene TRBJ1-1; D may be TRBD1 (5 bases). The CDR3 runs to 11 residues. In germline, CDR1 is MNHEY, CDR2 SVGEGT. V was pared by 3 bases and J by 11 bases, with 10 bases between. The CDR3: CASSYGAGAFF. CDR3 nucleotides: TGTGCCAGCAGTTATGGGGCCGGCGCTTTCTTT.

The gene calls are TRBV5-7 and TRBJ1-5; D not resolved. TRBV5-7 is sorted into the ORF group, with uncertain function. The CDR3 covers 15 residues. The V end lost 3 bases, the J end lost 2 bases, and 12 bases lay between the germline ends. The CDR3 region has the DNA TGTGCCAGCAGCTGGGCAGTTCCGGGCAATCAGCCCCAGCATTTT. Protein sequence: CASSWAVPGNQPQHF.

V gene TRBV6-5 combines with J gene TRBJ1-6; D is unclear. V was pared by 0 bases and J by 8 bases, with 11 bases between. This CDR3 is built from 15 residues. In germline, CDR1 is MNHEY, CDR2 SVGAGI. CDR3 bases: TGTGCCAGCAGTTACTCGATGGTCGGGGATTCACCCCTCCACTTT. As protein: CASSYSMVGDSPLHF.

A single count supports this clone. The chain couples TRBV19 to TRBJ1-1; D is unresolved. From germline, CDR1 is LNHDA and CDR2 SQIVND (reference sequence). The germline V and J ends were trimmed by 6 bases and 0 bases, with 11 bases remaining between them. CDR3 length equals 14 residues. The CDR3 loop reads CASSTYTVNTEAFF. CDR3 coding DNA: TGTGCCAGTAGCACCTATACAGTGAACACTGAAGCTTTCTTT.

The chain links TRBV27 to TRBJ1-5; the D is unclear. From germline, CDR1 is MNHEY and CDR2 SMNVEV (reference sequence). The CDR3 totals 13 residues. V was clipped by 5 bases and J by 1 base, with 6 bases between them. The CDR3, as DNA: TGTGCCAGCAGTGTCGACAGCAATCAGCCCCAGCATTTT. Its translation is CASSVDSNQPQHF.